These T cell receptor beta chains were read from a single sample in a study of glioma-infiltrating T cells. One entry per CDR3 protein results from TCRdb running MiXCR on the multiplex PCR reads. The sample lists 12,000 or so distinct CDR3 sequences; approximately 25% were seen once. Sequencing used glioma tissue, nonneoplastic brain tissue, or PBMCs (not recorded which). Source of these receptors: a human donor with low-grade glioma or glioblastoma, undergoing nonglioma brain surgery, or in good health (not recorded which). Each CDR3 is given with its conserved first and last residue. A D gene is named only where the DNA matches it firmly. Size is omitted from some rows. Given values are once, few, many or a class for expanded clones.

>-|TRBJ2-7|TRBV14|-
CASSIDSLGTYEQYF
TGTGCCAGCTCGATCGACAGCCTTGGAACCTACGAGCAGTACTTC
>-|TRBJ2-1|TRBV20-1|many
CSARDTVNYNEQFF
TGCAGTGCTAGAGATACGGTAAATTACAATGAGCAGTTCTTC
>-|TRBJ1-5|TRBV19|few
CASSPQGGSNQPQHF
TGTGCCAGTAGTCCCCAGGGTGGTAGCAATCAGCCCCAGCATTTT
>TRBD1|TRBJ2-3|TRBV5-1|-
CASSLDRGPDTQYF
TGCGCCAGCAGCTTGGACAGGGGCCCAGATACGCAGTATTTT
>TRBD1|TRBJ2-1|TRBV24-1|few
CATGQGPYNEQFF
TGTGCCACAGGACAGGGCCCATACAATGAGCAGTTCTTC
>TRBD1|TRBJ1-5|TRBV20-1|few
CSATDTGDSNQPQHF
TGCAGTGCCACAGATACAGGGGATAGCAATCAGCCCCAGCATTTT
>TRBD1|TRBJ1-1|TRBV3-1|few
CASSPRQGTEAFF
TGTGCCAGCAGCCCCCGACAGGGGACTGAAGCTTTCTTT
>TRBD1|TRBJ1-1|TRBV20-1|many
CSARGTGRNTEAFF
TGCAGTGCTAGGGGGACAGGGCGGAACACTGAAGCTTTCTTT
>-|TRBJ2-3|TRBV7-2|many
CASSPLSTDTQYF
TGTGCCAGCAGCCCACTTAGCACAGATACGCAGTATTTT
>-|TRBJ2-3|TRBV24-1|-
CATSPGAGGDTQYF
TGTGCCACCAGCCCGGGAGCCGGGGGAGATACGCAGTATTTT
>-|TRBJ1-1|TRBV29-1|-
CSVRKGETEAFF
TGCAGCGTCCGAAAGGGCGAGACTGAAGCTTTCTTT
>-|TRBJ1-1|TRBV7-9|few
CASSLGGITEAFF
TGTGCCAGCAGCTTGGGTGGAATCACTGAAGCTTTCTTT
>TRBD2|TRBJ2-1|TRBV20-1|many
CSARDSSSGAYDEQFF
TGCAGTGCTAGAGATTCGTCCAGCGGGGCCTATGATGAGCAGTTCTTC
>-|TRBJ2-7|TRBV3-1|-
CASSQNSHEQYF
TGTGCCAGCAGCCAGAATAGCCACGAGCAGTACTTC
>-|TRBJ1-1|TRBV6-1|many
CASSDVGGSTQAFF
TGTGCCAGCAGTGACGTTGGGGGAAGCACTCAAGCTTTCTTT
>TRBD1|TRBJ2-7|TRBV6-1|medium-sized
CASRLGQGPSYEQYF
TGTGCCAGCAGACTTGGACAGGGCCCCTCCTACGAGCAGTACTTC
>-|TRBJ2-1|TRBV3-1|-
CASSHPFSNEQFF
TGTGCCAGCAGCCACCCATTCTCCAATGAGCAGTTCTTC
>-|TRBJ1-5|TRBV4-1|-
CASSLEGNSNQPQHF
TGCGCCAGCAGCTTGGAGGGAAATAGCAATCAGCCCCAGCATTTT
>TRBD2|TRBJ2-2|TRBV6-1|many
CASSSSAYGGLYTGELFF
TGTGCCAGCAGTAGCTCGGCCTACGGGGGGTTATACACCGGGGAGCTGTTTTTT
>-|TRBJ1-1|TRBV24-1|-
CASGPGLNTEAFF
TGTGCCTCTGGGCCCGGACTGAACACTGAAGCTTTCTTT
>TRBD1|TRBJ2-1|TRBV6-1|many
CASSRTGEVNEQFF
TGTGCCAGCAGTAGGACAGGGGAGGTCAATGAGCAGTTCTTC
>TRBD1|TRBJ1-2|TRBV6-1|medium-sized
CASSQQTGTGFYGYTF
TGTGCCAGCAGTCAACAAACCGGGACAGGATTTTATGGCTACACCTTC
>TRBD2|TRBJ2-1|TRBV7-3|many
CASSLVLAAYNEQFF
TGTGCCAGCAGCTTAGTACTAGCGGCATACAATGAGCAGTTCTTC
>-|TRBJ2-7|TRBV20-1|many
CSARDFGSRGSYEQYF
TGCAGTGCTAGAGATTTCGGGAGTAGGGGCTCCTACGAGCAGTACTTC
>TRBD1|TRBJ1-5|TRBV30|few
CAWSAGQGNNQPQHF
TGTGCCTGGAGTGCCGGACAGGGCAACAATCAGCCCCAGCATTTT
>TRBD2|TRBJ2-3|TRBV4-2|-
CASSQESSGSSSTDTQYF
TGTGCCAGCAGCCAAGAATCTAGCGGGAGTTCTAGCACAGATACGCAGTATTTT
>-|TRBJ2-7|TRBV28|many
CASGGTASYEQYF
TGTGCCAGCGGTGGCACGGCCTCCTACGAGCAGTACTTC
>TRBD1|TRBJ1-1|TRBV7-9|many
CASSPGQGGYTEAFF
TGTGCCAGCAGCCCCGGACAGGGGGGGTACACTGAAGCTTTCTTT